These 20 T cell receptor beta chains share one sample of origin, sequenced in a study of T cells in Graves' hyperthyroidism and ophthalmopathy. There were TCR beta CDR3 regions amplified from RNA transcripts. With the HTBI primer set, the TCR CDR3 went through a first round of RT-PCR. TCRdb called the multiplex PCR reads again in MiXCR, with one record for every CDR3 protein. This sample yields 600,000 to 650,000 distinct CDR3 sequences, of which 20% to 25% are seen a single time; approximately 30% belongs to the top ten. Specimen: blood. These receptors all stem from a man aged 25-45 years with Graves' ophthalmopathy.

This clonotype has at least ten counts. V and J are TRBV3-1 and TRBJ1-1; D call uncertain. The CDR3 loop spans 13 amino acids. CDR1 and CDR2 (germline): LGHDT, YNNKEL (reference sequence). V lost 1 base, J lost 4 bases, and 7 bases lay in between. The CDR3 DNA reads TGTGCCAGCAGCCAAGCCCGGGCCACTGAAGCTTTCTTT. This codes for CASSQARATEAFF.

J is TRBJ2-6 and V is TRBV5-1; D is unclear. The V end lost 5 bases, the J end lost 0 bases, and 6 bases lay between the germline ends. This CDR3 spans 14 amino acids. The germline V gene encodes CDR1 SGHRS and CDR2 YFSETQ. For the CDR3, the DNA is TGCGCCAGCAGATTCAACTCTGGGGCCAACGTCCTGACTTTC. Translation gives CASRFNSGANVLTF.

This clonotype showed up just a few times. Since the CDR3 does not end with the conserved phenylalanine or tryptophan, this likely comes from a read error. V usage is TRBV11-2 and J usage is TRBJ2-1; D may be TRBD1 (5 bases). This CDR3 has 16 amino acids. The V end was cut by 2 bases, the J end by 0 bases, with 11 bases between. Germline V lookup: CDR1 SGHAT, CDR2 FQNNGV. CDR3 DNA sequence: TGTGCCAGCAGCTTAACAGGCGGAAGCTCCTACAATGAGCAGTTCCTC. This translates into CASSLTGGSSYNEQFL.

This clonotype has a handful of counts. The chain combines TRBV6-1 with TRBJ2-6, with TRBD2 identical over 8 bases. CDR3 length: 18 amino acids. Germline V gene data show CDR1 as MNHNS and CDR2 as SASEGT. With V trimmed by 8 bases and J by 1 base, 13 bases remained unmatched. The CDR3 bases are TGTGCCAGCTCCTCGGGGCTAGCGGGCCAGTCTGGGGCCAACGTCCTGACTTTC. This encodes CASSSGLAGQSGANVLTF.

This clonotype was counted many times. The V and J genes are TRBV12-3 or TRBV12-4 and TRBJ1-5; D gene unclear. This CDR3 region has 14 residues. V was shortened by 3 bases and J by 0 bases, with 6 bases between the two germline ends. CDR3 protein: CASSFGYSNQPQHF. CDR3 in DNA: TGTGCCAGCAGTTTTGGGTATAGCAATCAGCCCCAGCATTTT.

This clonotype was detected many times. The chain links TRBV18 to TRBJ1-1; 7 nucleotides match TRBD1. CDR1 is KGHSH, CDR2 LQKENI, per germline. Germline trimming cut 1 base from V and 0 bases from J; bases unmatched to any gene: 8. This CDR3 has 17 residues. CDR3 DNA: TGTGCCAGCTCACCACTAGTGGGGACAGTTATGAACACTGAAGCTTTCTTT. Its protein product is CASSPLVGTVMNTEAFF.

The chain recombines TRBV4-3 with TRBJ1-5, with 7 bases aligning to TRBD1. After removal of 2 bases from V and 4 bases from J, the junction contained 11 bases not matched to a gene. The CDR3 covers 17 residues. Germline CDR1 and CDR2: LGHNA and YSLEER. The CDR3: CASSQQSAQGQNQPQHF. CDR3 nucleotide sequence: TGCGCCAGCAGCCAACAAAGCGCACAGGGGCAAAATCAGCCCCAGCATTTT.

The rearrangement links TRBV29-1 to TRBJ2-7, with 11 bases matching TRBD1. CDR1 and CDR2 (germline): SQVTM, ANQGSEA. CDR3 length equals 12 residues. Germline trimming cut 7 bases from V and 4 bases from J; bases unmatched to any gene: 3. As DNA, the CDR3 is TGCAGCGGGGGACAGGGGGGATACGAGCAGTACTTC. Translated: CSGGQGGYEQYF.

The gene calls are TRBV4-1 and TRBJ2-2; no firm D call. The germline V and J ends were trimmed by 0 bases and 1 base, with 6 bases remaining between them. The CDR3 runs 15 residues. The V gene's germline CDR1 is MGHRA and CDR2 YSYEKL. The CDR3 region has the DNA TGCGCCAGCAGCCAAGATCAGAAGAACACCGGGGAGCTGTTTTTT. Protein: CASSQDQKNTGELFF.

This clonotype has only a few counts. In nucleotides, the CDR3 is TGCGCCAGCAGCATCCAGGGGGGCACAGATACGCAGTATTTT. This gives the protein CASSIQGGTDTQYF. The V call is TRBV5-1, the J call TRBJ2-3, with 7 nucleotides matching TRBD1. Trimming at V came to 4 bases and at J to 1 base, leaving 3 bases not matched to a gene. CDR3 length: 14 amino acids. CDR1 SGHRS and CDR2 YFSETQ come from the germline V gene.

The rearrangement uses TRBV7-8 and TRBJ1-3; 8 bases match TRBD1. The germline CDR1 and CDR2 sequences are SGHVS and FQNEAQ. V was pared by 4 bases and J by 0 bases, with 14 bases of the junction left unmatched. This CDR3 is 19 amino acids long. DNA of the CDR3: TGTGCCAGCAGCTCCCGACCAGGACAGGGCCCAAGCTCTGGAAACACCATATATTTT. Amino acid sequence: CASSSRPGQGPSSGNTIYF.

The genes are TRBV5-1 and TRBJ2-6; maybe TRBD2 (6 bases). Germline V gene lookup returns CDR1 SGHRS and CDR2 YFSETQ. The CDR3 sequence is 17 residues long. The V end was cut by 0 bases, the J end by 1 base, with 11 bases between. CDR3 nucleotide sequence: TGCGCCAGCAGCTTGGCCGGGAGTGGTTCTGGGGCCAACGTCCTGACTTTC. Amino acid sequence: CASSLAGSGSGANVLTF.

The chain recombines TRBV5-6 with TRBJ2-7, with TRBD1 matching over 12 bases. The CDR3 is made up of 15 amino acids. Germline trimming cut 4 bases from V and 6 bases from J; bases unmatched to any gene: 8. CDR1 SGHDT and CDR2 YYEEEE come from the germline V gene. CDR3 sequence reads: CASSQGQGAPREQYF. CDR3 DNA: TGTGCCAGCAGCCAGGGACAGGGGGCGCCCCGCGAGCAGTACTTC.

In its sample, this clonotype was seen many times. The rearrangement links TRBV2 to TRBJ1-2; maybe TRBD1 (5 bases). CDR3 length: 14 residues. Deletions cut 5 bases from V and 5 bases from J, with 15 bases between. Germline values: CDR1 SNHLY, CDR2 FYNNEI. CDR3: CASSTIGGGYGYTF. Here the CDR3 DNA reads TGTGCCAGCAGTACGATTGGGGGTGGGTATGGCTACACCTTC. The full variable domain, in which reference TRBV2 and TRBJ1-2 provide the parts outside the CDR3, is EPEVTQTPSHQVTQMGQEVILRCVPISNHLYFYWYRQILGQKVEFLVSFYNNEISEKSEIFDDQFSVERPDGSNFTLKIRSTKLEDSAMYFCASSTIGGGYGYTFGSGTRLTVV.

This clonotype showed up many times. This chain connects TRBV28 to TRBJ2-7, with 8 bases aligning to TRBD2. Trimming cost V 1 base and J 3 bases; bases outside gene matches: 5. Germline loops: CDR1 MDHEN, CDR2 SYDVKM. The CDR3 loop spans 15 amino acids. CDR3 in amino acids: CASSLFREGYYEQYF. Here the CDR3 DNA reads TGTGCCAGCAGTTTATTCCGGGAGGGCTACTACGAGCAGTACTTC. Full variable domain (remainder filled in from reference TRBV28 and TRBJ2-7): DVKVTQSSRYLVKRTGEKVFLECVQDMDHENMFWYRQDPGLGLRLIYFSYDVKMKEKGDIPEGYSVSREKKERFSLILESASTNQTSMYLCASSLFREGYYEQYFGPGTRLTVT.

This clonotype was recorded a few times. The CDR3 DNA sequence: TGTGCCAGCAGTTCCGAGGGGATGAATGGCTACACCTTC. Translating gives CASSSEGMNGYTF. V usage is TRBV28 and J usage is TRBJ1-2, with a tentative D call TRBD1 (5 bases). CDR3 length equals 13 residues. The V gene's germline CDR1 is MDHEN and CDR2 SYDVKM. Trimming stripped 4 bases from V and 6 bases from J, with 12 bases between.

The chain uses TRBV20-1 and TRBJ1-2; TRBD1 aligns across 9 bases. The CDR3 totals 13 residues. Germline CDR1 reads DFQATT; CDR2 reads SNEGSKA (reference sequence). The V gene end was trimmed by 6 bases and the J gene end by 4 bases; junction bases not matched to a gene: 6. The CDR3 protein is CSAMEQGAYGYTF. CDR3 nucleotides: TGCAGTGCCATGGAACAGGGGGCCTATGGCTACACCTTC.

This clonotype was detected a few times. The V call is TRBV4-2, the J call TRBJ1-2; 9 bases agree with TRBD1. CDR3 size: 16 residues. V trimming: 1 base; J trimming: 0 bases; junction bases outside the gene matches: 3. In germline, CDR1 is LGHNA, CDR2 YNFKEQ. CDR3 sequence (DNA): TGTGCCAGCAGCCAAGTACAGGGGGCGGCTAACTATGGCTACACCTTC. It specifies CASSQVQGAANYGYTF.

The chain joins TRBV6-2 or TRBV6-3 to TRBJ1-3; 7 nucleotides align to TRBD1. The CDR3 runs 15 residues. V shed 2 bases, J shed 4 bases, and the junction held 5 bases outside the gene matches. Germline V gene sequence: CDR1 MNHEY, CDR2 SVGEGT. The CDR3, as DNA: TGTGCCAGCAGTTACCGTCGGGACAGCGGAAACACCATATATTTT. Amino acids: CASSYRRDSGNTIYF.

This clonotype was seen repeatedly, ten times or more. V usage is TRBV11-3 and J usage is TRBJ1-1, with D unresolved. From germline, CDR1 is SGHNT and CDR2 YENEEA. This CDR3 comprises 12 residues. V was cut by 5 bases and J by 11 bases, with 15 bases left in between. The CDR3 sequence: CASSKLTDSAFF. CDR3 sequence (DNA): TGTGCCAGCAGCAAGCTTACAGACTCGGCTTTCTTT. Drawing the rest from reference TRBV11-3 and TRBJ1-1, the complete variable domain is EAGVVQSPRYKIIEKKQPVAFWCNPISGHNTLYWYLQNLGQGPELLIRYENEEAVDDSQLPKDRFSAERLKGVDSTLKIQPAELGDSAVYLCASSKLTDSAFFGQGTRLTVV.